The 18 T cell receptor beta chains below all came from one sample that was sequenced in a study of blood T cell repertoires in COVID-19. Using immunoSEQ multiplex PCR, the repertoire was profiled, and TCRdb retains in-frame clones only, with some absent. The sample includes some 96,000 clones, 80% to 90% of them seen just once. Sequenced: peripheral blood. The receptor source for this set is a human donor in a cohort sampled during active COVID-19.

The chain recombines TRBV10-3 with TRBJ1-1; 8 bases line up with TRBD1. The CDR3 length is 12 residues. The V and J ends lost 7 bases and 3 bases, in that order; junction bases with no gene match: 1. Germline V gene sequence: CDR1 ENHRY, CDR2 SYGVKD. For the CDR3, the DNA is TGTGCCATCACGGGACAGGACACTGAAGCTTTCTTT. As protein: CAITGQDTEAFF.

This rearrangement joins TRBV9 to TRBJ1-4; 8 bases are shared with TRBD1. Germline V gene lookup returns CDR1 SGDLS and CDR2 YYNGEE. The CDR3 consists of 18 residues. V was pared by 0 bases and J by 7 bases, with 14 bases of the junction left unmatched. The CDR3 DNA reads as TGTGCCAGCAGCGTAGGGATCAGGGGGCGCTCGGTTGGTGAAAAACTGTTTTTT. This translates into CASSVGIRGRSVGEKLFF.

The chain carries TRBV7-9 and TRBJ2-1; D may be TRBD2 (6 bases). Germline V gene data show CDR1 as SEHNR and CDR2 as FQNEAQ (reference sequence). V lost 4 bases and J lost 9, with 13 bases in between. The CDR3 is made up of 13 amino acids. CDR3 protein: CASSSPRGVEQFF. The DNA of the CDR3 is TGTGCCAGCAGCTCCCCACGCGGGGTTGAGCAGTTCTTC.

This clone appeared once. The CDR3 DNA reads as TGTGCCAGCAGCCAGGGACTAGCGGTCGGCTCCTACAATGAGCAGTTCTTC. It encodes CASSQGLAVGSYNEQFF. V and J are TRBV4-2 and TRBJ2-1; 11 bases align to TRBD2. Germline CDR1 reads LGHNA; CDR2 reads YNFKEQ. V gave up 3 bases and J gave up 0 bases; unmatched junction bases: 4. This CDR3 is built from 17 residues.

This chain's CDR3 is CSVRQGGKDGYTF. For the CDR3, the DNA is TGCAGCGTTCGACAGGGTGGGAAGGATGGCTACACCTTC. The chain recombines TRBV29-1 with TRBJ1-2; 7 bases are a match to TRBD1. The CDR3 has 13 amino acids. Germline CDR1 SQVTM, CDR2 ANQGSEA. Trimming cost V 5 bases and J 6 bases; bases outside gene matches: 9.

V gene TRBV4-2 combines with J gene TRBJ1-6, with TRBD1 as a possible D gene (6 bases). This CDR3 is built from 15 residues. Germline-derived CDR1 and CDR2 are LGHNA and YNFKEQ. V was pared by 2 bases and J by 4 bases, with 9 bases between. This CDR3 reads CASSQRGQYNSPLHF. DNA for the CDR3: TGTGCCAGCAGCCAACGTGGACAGTATAATTCACCCCTCCACTTT.

This chain connects TRBV2 to TRBJ1-4; the D is unclear. This CDR3 has 14 residues. Germline lookup yields CDR1 SNHLY and CDR2 FYNNEI. V was pared by 7 bases and J by 3 bases, with 12 bases between. CDR3 in DNA: TGTGCCAGCATTCTGACAAGCTCTAATGAAAAACTGTTTTTT. This encodes CASILTSSNEKLFF.

This rearrangement joins TRBV10-3 to TRBJ2-7; D is perhaps TRBD1 (5 bases). Trimming removed 0 bases from V and 1 base from J, with 10 bases in between. CDR1 ENHRY and CDR2 SYGVKD come from the germline V gene. The CDR3 loop spans 15 amino acids. CDR3 coding DNA: TGTGCCATCAGTGAGTCCCCCAGGGCTTCCTACGAGCAGTACTTC. It is translated as CAISESPRASYEQYF.

The rearrangement links TRBV10-3 to TRBJ2-1; D is unresolved. The length of the CDR3 is 11 residues. Trimming pared 5 bases from V and 6 bases from J, leaving 5 bases between. Germline assignment: CDR1 ENHRY and CDR2 SYGVKD. The CDR3: CAISRGNEQFF. CDR3 nucleotide sequence: TGTGCCATCAGTCGAGGCAATGAGCAGTTCTTC.

The gene calls are TRBV7-9 and TRBJ2-3, with 10 bases matching TRBD2. The ends lost 5 bases at V and 4 bases at J; junction bases unmatched: 9. Germline V lookup: CDR1 SEHNR, CDR2 FQNEAQ (reference sequence). CDR3 length: 16 amino acids. DNA for the CDR3: TGTGCCAGCAGCCATGGCAGCGGGAGGGGGGCAGATACGCAGTATTTT. It yields the protein CASSHGSGRGADTQYF.

The CDR3 region is CASSPGLADEQFF. The CDR3 bases are TGTGCCAGCAGCCCAGGACTAGCCGATGAGCAGTTCTTC. This rearrangement joins TRBV7-6 to TRBJ2-1, with 8 bases aligning to TRBD2. The CDR3 loop spans 13 amino acids. Germline lookup yields CDR1 SGHVS and CDR2 FNYEAQ. The V gene end was trimmed by 5 bases and the J gene end by 8 bases; junction bases not matched to a gene: 5. The full variable domain, rest sourced from reference TRBV7-6 and TRBJ2-1, is GAGVSQSPRYKVTKRGQDVALRCDPISGHVSLYWYRQALGQGPEFLTYFNYEAQQDKSGLPNDRFSAERPEGSISTLTIQRTEQRDSAMYRCASSPGLADEQFFGPGTRLTVL.

The rearrangement links TRBV11-2 to TRBJ1-3, with TRBD1 identical over 9 bases. The CDR3 extends over 16 amino acids. Germline CDR1 is SGHAT and CDR2 is FQNNGV. V lost 2 bases, J lost 1 base, and 3 bases stayed unmatched. CDR3 in DNA: TGTGCCAGCAGCTTAACAGGGGGCAAATCTGGAAACACCATATATTTT. Its protein is CASSLTGGKSGNTIYF.

The table lists this clone with a count of one. The CDR3 nucleotides read TGCGCCAGCAGCGCCCTACTAGGAGACAATGAGCAGTTCTTC. Amino acid sequence: CASSALLGDNEQFF. V usage is TRBV5-1 and J usage is TRBJ2-1; D perhaps matches TRBD2 (5 bases). This CDR3 has 14 residues. Germline lookup yields CDR1 SGHRS and CDR2 YFSETQ. Trimming stripped 4 bases from V and 5 bases from J, with 13 bases between.

This chain connects TRBV6-5 to TRBJ2-5; 9 bases are shared with TRBD1. The germline V gene has CDR1 MNHEY and CDR2 SVGAGI. V shed 0 bases and J 4 bases; nucleotides not matched to a gene: 6. CDR3 length: 16 residues. CDR3 region: CASSYSGTGKPETQYF. The CDR3 DNA sequence: TGTGCCAGCAGTTACTCTGGGACAGGGAAGCCAGAGACCCAGTACTTC.

The chain combines TRBV24-1 with TRBJ2-3; tentatively, D is TRBD2 (6 bases). The V gene's germline CDR1 is KGHDR and CDR2 SFDVKD. The V gene lost 10 bases and the J gene lost 2 bases, with 9 bases spanning the gap. The CDR3 is made up of 12 amino acids. The CDR3 bases are TGTGCCACGCGGGGTAACACAGATACGCAGTATTTT. Translation gives CATRGNTDTQYF.

This chain connects TRBV11-3 to TRBJ2-7; the D gene is possibly TRBD1 (5 bases). This CDR3 is built from 12 residues. Trimming shortened V by 5 bases and J by 6 bases, and 11 bases separated the two germline ends. Germline V gene sequence: CDR1 SGHNT, CDR2 YENEEA. CDR3: CASSATGVEQYF. The CDR3 nucleotides read TGTGCCAGCAGCGCTACAGGAGTCGAGCAGTACTTC. Based on the CDR3 plus reference TRBV11-3 and TRBJ2-7, the full variable domain is EAGVVQSPRYKIIEKKQPVAFWCNPISGHNTLYWYLQNLGQGPELLIRYENEEAVDDSQLPKDRFSAERLKGVDSTLKIQPAELGDSAVYLCASSATGVEQYFGPGTRLTVT.

Here the CDR3 reads CASSQLAGDTQYF. The CDR3 DNA is TGTGCCAGCAGCCAATTAGCGGGAGATACGCAGTATTTT. The chain uses TRBV3-1 (or the pseudogene TRBV3-2) and TRBJ2-3, with 7 bases aligning to TRBD2. The CDR3 length is 13 residues. The germline CDR1 and CDR2 sequences are LGHDT and YNNKEL (reference sequence). V was pared by 2 bases and J by 5 bases, with 1 base of the junction left unmatched.

This rearrangement joins TRBV18 to TRBJ1-2, with a weak D call TRBD1 (6 bases). This CDR3 contains 13 residues. The V gene's germline CDR1 is KGHSH and CDR2 LQKENI. V lost 2 bases and J 7 bases, leaving 11 bases between the germline ends. The CDR3 sequence: CASSPGGEGGYTF. In DNA form, the CDR3 reads TGTGCCAGCTCACCAGGGGGCGAGGGTGGCTACACCTTC.